The 18 T cell receptor beta chains listed next were all sequenced from one sample in a study of T cell responses to AZD1222 COVID-19 vaccine. The method was immunoSEQ multiplex PCR; TCRdb's version includes in-frame clones alone and lacks a portion of them. The sample records roughly 150,000 clones, 75% to 90% being singletons. The sample here was peripheral blood, taken 28 days after the second AZD1222 dose. The receptor set was obtained from an adult who received the AZD1222 COVID-19 vaccine.

The chain combines TRBV7-8 with TRBJ2-1; D unresolved. The CDR3 totals 13 residues. V shed 5 bases and J shed 2 bases, with 7 bases lying between them. Germline CDR1 SGHVS, CDR2 FQNEAQ. The CDR3 DNA reads TGTGCCAGCAGCAGGGTGGCCTACAATGAGCAGTTCTTC. As protein: CASSRVAYNEQFF.

The chain carries TRBV6-1 and TRBJ1-3; 7 nucleotides line up with TRBD1. With V trimmed by 2 bases and J by 2 bases, 12 bases remained unmatched. The CDR3 length is 18 residues. The germline gives CDR1 MNHNS, CDR2 SASEGT. This CDR3 reads CASSESRALGGTGNTIYF. The CDR3 DNA reads as TGTGCCAGCAGTGAATCCCGTGCTCTAGGGGGCACTGGAAACACCATATATTTT.

V usage is TRBV9 and J usage is TRBJ2-2; 9 bases line up with TRBD2. Germline V gene sequence: CDR1 SGDLS, CDR2 YYNGEE. After removal of 4 bases from V and 5 bases from J, the junction contained 9 bases not matched to a gene. This CDR3 is built from 16 residues. In DNA, the CDR3 is TGTGCCAGCAGCCCTAGACTAGCGGCGCGGACCGGGGAGCTGTTTTTT. It is translated as CASSPRLAARTGELFF.

V usage is TRBV28 and J usage is TRBJ2-6; the D gene could be TRBD1 or TRBD2 (5 bases each). Trimming took 7 bases from V and 5 from J, leaving 12 bases between them. From germline, CDR1 is MDHEN and CDR2 SYDVKM. The CDR3 totals 14 residues. In DNA, the CDR3 is TGTGCCAGCACCGGGGCCCCAAGGGCCAACGTCCTGACTTTC. Translating gives CASTGAPRANVLTF.

The chain has TRBV2 and TRBJ1-1; no firm D call. Trimming removed 3 bases from V and 8 bases from J, with 16 bases in between. Germline V gene lookup returns CDR1 SNHLY and CDR2 FYNNEI. The CDR3 sequence is 14 residues long. Here the CDR3 reads CASSEMGSPPEAFF. The DNA of the CDR3 is TGTGCCAGCAGTGAGATGGGGTCCCCCCCCGAAGCTTTCTTT.

The chain employs TRBV15 and TRBJ2-3; 10 nucleotides match TRBD1. The CDR3 length is 18 residues. In germline, CDR1 is LNHNV, CDR2 YYDKDF (reference sequence). The junction had 11 bases not matched to a gene; V was cut back by 1 base and J by 4 bases. CDR3 residues: CATSRALPGTGVADTQYF. In DNA form, the CDR3 reads TGTGCCACCAGCAGAGCGCTCCCCGGGACAGGGGTGGCAGATACGCAGTATTTT.

The V and J genes are TRBV28 and TRBJ1-6, with D hard to call. Germline CDR1 and CDR2: MDHEN and SYDVKM. Trimming shortened V by 5 bases and J by 3 bases, and 14 bases separated the two germline ends. CDR3 length: 16 residues. Here the CDR3 reads CASSPKRGLYNSPLHF. The DNA of the CDR3 is TGTGCCAGCAGTCCAAAGAGAGGGCTCTATAATTCACCCCTCCACTTT. Based on the CDR3 plus reference TRBV28 and TRBJ1-6, the full variable domain is DVKVTQSSRYLVKRTGEKVFLECVQDMDHENMFWYRQDPGLGLRLIYFSYDVKMKEKGDIPEGYSVSREKKERFSLILESASTNQTSMYLCASSPKRGLYNSPLHFGNGTRLTVT.

The V gene is TRBV5-4, the J gene TRBJ2-3; the D gene could be TRBD1 or TRBD2 (7 bases each). This CDR3 region has 17 residues. The V end was cut by 4 bases, the J end by 0 bases, with 18 bases between. Germline V gene data show CDR1 as SGHNT and CDR2 as YYREEE (reference sequence). The CDR3 here is CASSARREGASTDTQYF. The CDR3 DNA follows: TGTGCCAGCAGCGCTCGGAGGGAGGGGGCTAGCACAGATACGCAGTATTTT.

V and J are TRBV6-4 and TRBJ2-3; 8 nucleotides align to TRBD2. The V segment lost 0 bases and the J segment 1 base; nucleotides outside the gene matches: 0. This CDR3 is built from 15 residues. Germline CDR1 reads MRHNA; CDR2 reads SNTAGT. CDR3 sequence reads: CASSDSSGGTDTQYF. In nucleotides, the CDR3 is TGTGCCAGCAGTGACTCTAGCGGGGGCACAGATACGCAGTATTTT.

The chain joins TRBV10-2 to TRBJ2-1, with no clear D. The CDR3 consists of 12 residues. Looked up from germline, CDR1 is WSHSY and CDR2 is SAAADI. Trimming took 3 bases from V and 2 from J, leaving 2 bases between them. CDR3 loop: CASSDPYNEQFF. Written as DNA, the CDR3 is TGCGCCAGCAGTGATCCCTACAATGAGCAGTTCTTC.

This clone was counted once. The chain carries TRBV4-3 and TRBJ2-4; 11 nucleotides match TRBD2. Trimming at V came to 3 bases and at J to 2 bases, leaving 0 bases not matched to a gene. This CDR3 has 15 amino acids. Germline assignment: CDR1 LGHNA and CDR2 YSLEER. The CDR3 nucleotides read TGCGCCAGCAGCCAGACTAGCGGGACCAAAAACATTCAGTACTTC. Translated: CASSQTSGTKNIQYF.

The chain employs TRBV28 and TRBJ1-5; D not certain. The germline V gene encodes CDR1 MDHEN and CDR2 SYDVKM. CDR3 length equals 13 residues. Trimming removed 3 bases at V and 7 bases at J, with 10 bases between. Here the CDR3 reads CASSFRGSQPQHF. For the CDR3, the DNA is TGTGCCAGCAGTTTCCGAGGGAGCCAGCCCCAGCATTTT.

The sample holds one count of this clone. J is TRBJ2-1 and V is TRBV18, with 10 bases matching TRBD2. The germline V gene has CDR1 KGHSH and CDR2 LQKENI. The CDR3 totals 16 residues. The V segment lost 2 bases and the J segment 6 bases; nucleotides outside the gene matches: 7. CDR3 DNA: TGTGCCAGCTCACCAACCCTAGCGGGAGCCTCCAATGAGCAGTTCTTC. The encoded protein is CASSPTLAGASNEQFF.

The genes are TRBV6-2 or TRBV6-3 and TRBJ2-5; possible D gene TRBD2, 5 bases. CDR1 is MNHEY, CDR2 SVGEGT, per germline. The CDR3 is made up of 13 amino acids. V was shortened by 5 bases and J by 5 bases, with 12 bases between the two germline ends. CDR3 loop: CASSLKRRETQYF. The CDR3 nucleotides read TGTGCCAGCAGTCTCAAGCGGAGGGAGACCCAGTACTTC.

The chain recombines TRBV6-2 or TRBV6-3 with TRBJ2-7, with 10 bases fitting TRBD1. Germline V gene data show CDR1 as MNHEY and CDR2 as SVGEGT. CDR3 size: 14 residues. V shed 4 bases and J 4 bases; nucleotides not matched to a gene: 4. The chain's CDR3 is CASSSGTGEYEQYF. CDR3 bases: TGTGCCAGCAGTTCCGGGACAGGGGAGTACGAGCAGTACTTC.

This chain joins TRBV7-9 and TRBJ1-1; tentative D call: TRBD1 (6 bases). The CDR3 runs 14 residues. Germline-derived CDR1 and CDR2 are SEHNR and FQNEAQ (reference sequence). The V end lost 0 bases, the J end lost 7 bases, and 12 bases lay between the germline ends. CDR3 residues: CASSLAGADSEAFF. CDR3 DNA sequence: TGTGCCAGCAGCTTAGCTGGGGCGGACAGTGAAGCTTTCTTT.

The gene calls are TRBV12-3 or TRBV12-4 and TRBJ1-6; TRBD1 aligns across 7 bases. The CDR3 runs to 13 residues. Unmatched junction bases numbered 3, after V lost 6 bases and J lost 7 bases. In DNA, the CDR3 is TGTGCCAGCAGCAACAGGGGAAATTCACCCCTCCACTTT. It translates to CASSNRGNSPLHF.

V gene TRBV30 combines with J gene TRBJ2-1, with 8 nucleotides matching TRBD1. Germline CDR1 is GTSNPN and CDR2 is SVGIG (reference sequence). The length of the CDR3 is 16 residues. The ends lost 3 bases at V and 2 bases at J; junction bases unmatched: 9. As DNA, the CDR3 is TGTGCCTGGAGCCTCACAGGGGGAGCCACCTACAATGAGCAGTTCTTC. Translating gives CAWSLTGGATYNEQFF.